These T cell receptor beta chains were read from a single sample in a study of Graves' ophthalmopathy and Graves' hyperthyroidism. TCRdb called the multiplex PCR reads again in MiXCR, with one record for every CDR3 protein. The sample yields about 370,000 distinct CDR3 sequences, approximately 18% seen once. What was sequenced was peripheral blood. These receptors originate from an adult woman with stable Graves' hyperthyroidism. The CDR3 runs from the conserved cysteine through the conserved F or W.

J: TRBJ1-1; V: TRBV19; CDR3: CAGSMSTEAFF
J: TRBJ1-1; V: TRBV5-1; CDR3: CASSSAGQGWAEAFF
J: TRBJ1-2; V: TRBV10-3; CDR3: CAISEDRAYGYTF
J: TRBJ2-7; V: TRBV15; CDR3: CATSAGTGYSYEQYF
J: TRBJ1-2; V: TRBV12-5; CDR3: CASGQTYGYTF
J: TRBJ1-5; V: TRBV19; CDR3: CASSIKANQPQHF
J: TRBJ2-1; V: TRBV6-1; CDR3: CASRREGLDNEQFF
J: TRBJ2-7; V: TRBV2; CDR3: CASAGGSSGVYEQYF
J: TRBJ1-3; V: TRBV7-2; CDR3: CASSSNGYSGNTIYF
J: TRBJ2-7; V: TRBV6-5; CDR3: CASTKEGPRYEQYF
J: TRBJ2-6; V: TRBV4-1; CDR3: CASSGLAGISGANVLTF
J: TRBJ1-1; V: TRBV11-3; CDR3: CASSLSRDDFGAFF
J: TRBJ1-1; V: TRBV7-3; CDR3: CASSLGPPPNTEAFF
J: TRBJ2-5; V: TRBV10-3; CDR3: CAISEQGGGETQYF
J: TRBJ2-5; V: TRBV7-2; CDR3: CTSSLSETQYF
J: TRBJ2-5; V: TRBV12-3/TRBV12-4; CDR3: CASSTGTTSPQETQYF
J: TRBJ2-5; V: TRBV7-2; CDR3: CASSLVAGGNYKETQYF
J: TRBJ1-4; V: TRBV30; CDR3: CACDPGATNEKLFF
J: TRBJ1-2; V: TRBV20-1; CDR3: CSAGSGPNYGYTF
J: TRBJ2-5; V: TRBV29-1; CDR3: CSGTGLGVETQYF
J: TRBJ2-2; V: TRBV6-5; CDR3: CASSYSSETGELFF
J: TRBJ2-7; V: TRBV4-1; CDR3: CASSQIQSGEQYF
J: TRBJ2-7; V: TRBV7-6; CDR3: CASSPPRAGNEQYF
J: TRBJ2-4; V: TRBV5-6; CDR3: CASRRLAGDRLKNIQYF
J: TRBJ2-5; V: TRBV7-2; CDR3: CASSLALGFSQETQYF
J: TRBJ1-2; V: TRBV29-1; CDR3: CSAQTHPRDRGGYTF
J: TRBJ2-7; V: TRBV2; CDR3: CASRDTGDFEQYF
J: TRBJ2-2; V: TRBV7-8; CDR3: CASRLAGGGTGELFF
J: TRBJ2-5; V: TRBV20-1; CDR3: CSAPPSSGSVSETQYF
J: TRBJ1-5; V: TRBV4-1; CDR3: CASSLTSGGSVGNQPQHF
J: TRBJ2-7; V: TRBV30; CDR3: CAWSTPSTSGSYEQYF
J: TRBJ2-1; V: TRBV4-1; CDR3: CASSQIQGSYNEQFF
J: TRBJ1-2; V: TRBV12-3/TRBV12-4; CDR3: CASRLGTGGLGYTF